Detailed here is one TCR beta chain. The data belong to a study of T cell changes during pregnancy in multiple sclerosis. Using immunoSEQ multiplex PCR, the repertoire was profiled, and TCRdb retains in-frame clones only, with some absent. Among some 34,000 clones listed, about 92% were seen once. Looked up from germline, CDR1 is SGHDT and CDR2 is YYEEEE. V was trimmed by 4 bases and J by 0 bases, leaving 20 bases between them. The CDR3 has 17 residues. This sequence was found in a female donor in good health, enrolled as a control in a pregnancy study. The J gene is TRBJ2-7, the V gene TRBV5-6; D is possibly TRBD2 (6 bases). The source material was CD4+ T cells from peripheral blood mononuclear cells, sampled in the third trimester of pregnancy. CDR3 bases: TGTGCCAGCAGCCGGGAGTTGACAGCACAGGTCTCCTACGAGCAGTACTTC. Protein sequence: CASSRELTAQVSYEQYF.